A single sample gave rise to the 29 T cell receptor beta chains below, sequenced in a study of blood T cell repertoires in COVID-19. This table comes from immunoSEQ multiplex PCR, and its TCRdb copy is limited to in-frame clones, with some not included. Of 150,000 to 200,000 clones in the sample, approximately 80% are singletons; the top ten hold about 11%. The sample taken for sequencing was PBMCs or T cells enriched from blood (not recorded which). Receptors were obtained from a man over 45 who had recovered from COVID-19.

The chain joins TRBV19 to TRBJ1-5; perhaps TRBD1 as D (6 bases). Per the germline V gene, CDR1 is LNHDA and CDR2 is SQIVND (reference sequence). Deletions cut 5 bases from V and 4 bases from J, with 9 bases between. The CDR3 loop spans 13 amino acids. The CDR3 region has the DNA TGTGCCAGTAGTCCGGACAGAAATCAGCCCCAGCATTTT. Its protein product is CASSPDRNQPQHF.

The chain has TRBV18 and TRBJ2-5; D perhaps matches TRBD2 (6 bases). V was pared by 3 bases and J by 6 bases, with 20 bases between. This CDR3 is built from 16 residues. Germline CDR1 reads KGHSH; CDR2 reads LQKENI. The CDR3, as DNA: TGTGCCAGCTCACCCGGAGGGGCTTCAAGGTCAAAGACCCAGTACTTC. As protein: CASSPGGASRSKTQYF.

V and J are TRBV28 and TRBJ1-6; D gene uncertain. The CDR3 length is 11 residues. Looked up from germline, CDR1 is MDHEN and CDR2 is SYDVKM. Deletions cut 6 bases from V and 11 bases from J, with 8 bases between. The CDR3 DNA reads TGTGCCAGCAGCTGGGCCCCACCCCTCCACTTT. Translating it yields CASSWAPPLHF. Complete variable domain (other parts from reference TRBV28 and TRBJ1-6): DVKVTQSSRYLVKRTGEKVFLECVQDMDHENMFWYRQDPGLGLRLIYFSYDVKMKEKGDIPEGYSVSREKKERFSLILESASTNQTSMYLCASSWAPPLHFGNGTRLTVT.

The J gene is TRBJ2-4, the V gene TRBV2, with 12 bases matching TRBD2. CDR1 is SNHLY, CDR2 FYNNEI, per germline. The CDR3 length is 16 residues. Trimming removed 5 bases from V and 7 bases from J; junction bases left unmatched: 9. The CDR3 sequence is CASSWASGRAGNIQYF. The CDR3 region has the DNA TGTGCCAGCAGTTGGGCTAGCGGGAGGGCCGGGAACATTCAGTACTTC.

The chain links TRBV7-9 to TRBJ1-6; tentatively, D is TRBD1 (5 bases). Trimming removed 1 base at V and 6 bases at J, with 10 bases between. Germline V gives CDR1 SEHNR, CDR2 FQNEAQ (reference sequence). The CDR3 spans 15 residues. The CDR3 nucleotides are TGTGCCAGCAGCTTAGTACGGGACTTTAATTCACCCCTCCACTTT. Translated, it gives CASSLVRDFNSPLHF.

Concerning this clone itself: The identical CDR3 is also encoded by other nucleotide sequences in the sample. V and J are TRBV18 and TRBJ1-4; 8 positions match TRBD1. This CDR3 has 14 amino acids. Germline V CDR1 and CDR2: KGHSH, LQKENI. V was clipped by 4 bases and J by 7 bases; unmatched bases: 5. CDR3 DNA: TGTGCCAGCTCACTCGGACAGGGAGGTGAAAAACTGTTTTTT. Its translation: CASSLGQGGEKLFF.

The rearrangement joins TRBV3-1 (or the pseudogene TRBV3-2) to TRBJ1-1, with no clear D. This CDR3 comprises 14 residues. The germline V and J ends were trimmed by 4 bases and 5 bases, with 14 bases remaining between them. Per the germline V gene, CDR1 is LGHDT and CDR2 is YNNKEL (reference sequence). The CDR3 sequence: CASSPPTVETEAFF. DNA for the CDR3: TGTGCCAGCAGCCCCCCGACTGTTGAAACTGAAGCTTTCTTT.

This clone came up once. The chain joins TRBV7-9 to TRBJ2-3; 9 positions match TRBD2. V dropped 5 bases and J dropped 2; count of bases not matched to a gene: 8. The CDR3 length is 16 residues. The germline CDR1 and CDR2 sequences are SEHNR and FQNEAQ (reference sequence). CDR3 residues: CASSPGLAQSTDTQYF. Here the CDR3 DNA reads TGTGCCAGCAGCCCCGGACTAGCGCAATCCACAGATACGCAGTATTTT.

This clone was seen a handful of times. This chain joins TRBV6-5 and TRBJ2-2; a weak D match, TRBD1 (6 bases). The CDR3 runs 16 residues. From germline, CDR1 is MNHEY and CDR2 SVGAGI. V shed 2 bases and J shed 2 bases, with 12 bases lying between them. The CDR3 nucleotides are TGTGCCAGCAGTTACCTAGGACAGACTAACACCGGGGAGCTGTTTTTT. It specifies CASSYLGQTNTGELFF.

The chain recombines TRBV2 with TRBJ2-1; D may be TRBD1 (5 bases). Trimming cost V 6 bases and J 0 bases, with 9 bases left between them. CDR1 is SNHLY and CDR2 is FYNNEI in the germline V gene. This CDR3 spans 14 amino acids. DNA of the CDR3: TGTGCCAGCAGACCAGGGCGCTCCTACAATGAGCAGTTCTTC. Translated: CASRPGRSYNEQFF.

The gene calls are TRBV19 and TRBJ2-7; 7 bases match TRBD1. V lost 4 bases to trimming and J lost 3 bases; unmatched junction nucleotides: 9. Germline lookup yields CDR1 LNHDA and CDR2 SQIVND (reference sequence). CDR3 length: 15 amino acids. The CDR3 is CASSKGTASDYEQYF. The CDR3 DNA reads as TGTGCCAGTAGTAAAGGGACAGCCTCAGACTACGAGCAGTACTTC.

The chain carries TRBV15 and TRBJ2-3, with 7 positions matching TRBD1. CDR3 length: 16 amino acids. Germline CDR1 and CDR2: LNHNV and YYDKDF (reference sequence). V dropped 2 bases and J dropped 6; count of bases not matched to a gene: 11. CDR3 sequence (DNA): TGTGCCACCAGCAGACCGCGACAGGGTCTAGCCGATACGCAGTATTTT. Translation: CATSRPRQGLADTQYF.

V is TRBV3-1 (or the pseudogene TRBV3-2) and J is TRBJ1-4, with D possibly matching TRBD1 (5 bases). Germline V gives CDR1 LGHDT, CDR2 YNNKEL (reference sequence). V lost 6 bases and J lost 10, with 21 bases in between. CDR3 length: 15 residues. Here the CDR3 DNA reads TGTGCCAGCAGTTCCGCGGGACTACCTGTTCTAAAACTGTTTTTT. Amino acids: CASSSAGLPVLKLFF.

The J gene is TRBJ2-7, the V gene TRBV10-3; 7 bases align to TRBD1. V dropped 3 bases and J dropped 2; count of bases not matched to a gene: 7. CDR3 length: 15 amino acids. The germline V gene has CDR1 ENHRY and CDR2 SYGVKD. The CDR3 sequence: CAISDPETGTYEQYF. CDR3 nucleotides: TGTGCCATCAGTGATCCGGAGACAGGGACCTACGAGCAGTACTTC.

The rearrangement joins TRBV19 to TRBJ2-1; 8 bases fit TRBD2. The J segment lost 7 bases and the V segment lost 8 bases, leaving 13 bases of the junction unmatched. CDR3 length equals 15 residues. CDR1 LNHDA and CDR2 SQIVND come from the germline V gene (reference sequence). The CDR3 loop reads CASAERGGMVNEQFF. CDR3 nucleotide sequence: TGTGCCAGTGCCGAACGGGGGGGCATGGTAAATGAGCAGTTCTTC.

The chain combines TRBV27 with TRBJ2-3; D remains ambiguous. Per germline, CDR1 MNHEY and CDR2 SMNVEV (reference sequence). Between the trimmed V and J ends, which lost 4 bases and 5 bases, there was a span of 10 bases. The CDR3 covers 13 residues. The CDR3 reads CASSSHPRDTQYF. CDR3 nucleotides: TGTGCCAGCAGTTCCCATCCCAGAGATACGCAGTATTTT.

The chain is built from TRBV11-1 and TRBJ1-2; 11 bases map to TRBD1. V lost 3 bases to trimming and J lost 9 bases; unmatched junction nucleotides: 6. The germline CDR1 and CDR2 sequences are SGHAT and FQDESV (reference sequence). The CDR3 runs to 14 residues. This CDR3 reads CASSLGTGGFSYTF. CDR3 sequence (DNA): TGTGCCAGCAGCTTGGGGACAGGGGGATTCAGCTACACCTTC.

The chain combines TRBV6-4 with TRBJ1-5, with D maybe TRBD1 (6 bases). The germline gives CDR1 MRHNA, CDR2 SNTAGT. Between the trimmed V and J ends, which lost 4 bases and 2 bases, there was a span of 18 bases. The CDR3 runs 17 residues. CDR3 protein: CASSGLQGFGRNQPQHF. In DNA, the CDR3 is TGTGCCAGCAGTGGACTACAGGGCTTCGGTCGCAATCAGCCCCAGCATTTT.

This clone appeared a single time. The V and J genes are TRBV5-1 and TRBJ1-2, with D uncertain. The CDR3 has 14 residues. Germline V lookup: CDR1 SGHRS, CDR2 YFSETQ. V was pared by 0 bases and J by 3 bases, with 9 bases between. CDR3 sequence: CASSLAPVYYGYTF. CDR3 DNA sequence: TGCGCCAGCAGCTTGGCCCCGGTATACTATGGCTACACCTTC.

The V gene is TRBV27, the J gene TRBJ2-7; TRBD1 aligns across 8 bases. Germline values: CDR1 MNHEY, CDR2 SMNVEV (reference sequence). The CDR3 sequence is 14 residues long. V shed 6 bases and J 6 bases; nucleotides not matched to a gene: 10. This chain's CDR3 is CASREQGGKPEQYF. CDR3 nucleotides: TGTGCCAGCAGGGAACAGGGGGGAAAACCCGAGCAGTACTTC.

This clone was seen a handful of times. This rearrangement joins TRBV6-4 to TRBJ1-5; the D gene is possibly TRBD1 (5 bases). Germline V gene data show CDR1 as MRHNA and CDR2 as SNTAGT. V lost 11 bases and J 7 bases, leaving 24 bases between the germline ends. The CDR3 runs to 15 residues. In DNA form, the CDR3 reads TGTGCCTTCGGGAGAGGGGCTTCAGTGGGGCAGCCCCAGCATTTT. It specifies CAFGRGASVGQPQHF.

This clone was counted between two and nine times. The same CDR3 can be traced to other DNA sequences in this sample. The chain recombines TRBV18 with TRBJ2-3; 8 bases fit TRBD1. CDR1 and CDR2 (germline): KGHSH, LQKENI. CDR3 length: 16 amino acids. Trimming at V came to 0 bases and at J to 3 bases, leaving 5 bases not matched to a gene. The chain's CDR3 is CASSPPAGGLTDTQYF. The CDR3 coding sequence is TGTGCCAGCTCACCACCGGCAGGGGGCTTGACAGATACGCAGTATTTT. Looking up the rest from reference TRBV18 and TRBJ2-3 gives the full variable domain: NAGVMQNPRHLVRRRGQEARLRCSPMKGHSHVYWYRQLPEEGLKFMVYLQKENIIDESGMPKERFSAEFPKEGPSILRIQQVVRGDSAAYFCASSPPAGGLTDTQYFGPGTRLTVL.

This chain joins TRBV5-1 and TRBJ1-1; D not certain. The V end lost 4 bases, the J end lost 3 bases, and 16 bases lay between the germline ends. CDR1 and CDR2 from the germline V gene are SGHRS and YFSETQ. The CDR3 contains 15 residues. In nucleotides, the CDR3 is TGCGCCAGCAGCCCGGAAGGAGCGGGCTACACTGAAGCTTTCTTT. It specifies CASSPEGAGYTEAFF.

The rearrangement joins TRBV24-1 to TRBJ2-7, with D hard to call. Trimming shortened V by 2 bases and J by 9 bases, and 13 bases separated the two germline ends. The CDR3 runs to 13 residues. Germline V CDR1 and CDR2: KGHDR, SFDVKD. CDR3 DNA: TGTGCCACCAGTGATTCAACAGTCCTGGGGCAGTACTTC. It translates to CATSDSTVLGQYF.

This chain joins TRBV30 and TRBJ2-7, with 9 bases that match TRBD1. CDR3 length equals 15 residues. Per germline, CDR1 GTSNPN and CDR2 SVGIG (reference sequence). J gave up 3 bases and V 4 bases, and 10 bases lay outside the gene matches. In DNA, the CDR3 is TGTGCCTGGATCCCGCAGACAGGGGGGCACTACGAGCAGTACTTC. Its protein product is CAWIPQTGGHYEQYF.

This chain joins TRBV6-5 and TRBJ1-5; D is perhaps TRBD1 (6 bases). CDR3 length equals 13 residues. From germline, CDR1 is MNHEY and CDR2 SVGAGI. V shed 4 bases and J shed 9 bases, with 13 bases lying between them. The DNA for the CDR3 is TGTGCCAGCAGTTCCGGGGGGGGGCGGCCCCAGCATTTT. Its translation is CASSSGGGRPQHF.

J is TRBJ2-1 and V is TRBV27, with TRBD2 matching 11 bases. With V trimmed by 0 bases and J by 7 bases, 5 bases remained unmatched. The CDR3 sequence is 16 residues long. Germline CDR1 is MNHEY and CDR2 is SMNVEV (reference sequence). The CDR3 DNA sequence: TGTGCCAGCAGTTTATCCACTAGCGGGGGATTAAATGAGCAGTTCTTC. It is translated as CASSLSTSGGLNEQFF.

The CDR3 region has the DNA TGTGCCATCCCGGGCCGCAGGGGGGATACGCAGTATTTT. Amino acid sequence: CAIPGRRGDTQYF. The genes are TRBV6-4 and TRBJ2-3, with TRBD1 matching over 7 bases. The CDR3 has 13 amino acids. Per the germline V gene, CDR1 is MRHNA and CDR2 is SNTAGT. V lost 10 bases to trimming and J lost 6 bases; unmatched junction nucleotides: 10.

The rearrangement uses TRBV28 and TRBJ2-3; the match to TRBD2 covers 8 bases. The length of the CDR3 is 17 residues. From germline, CDR1 is MDHEN and CDR2 SYDVKM. V trimming: 5 bases; J trimming: 0 bases; junction bases outside the gene matches: 10. CDR3 loop: CASSLPAGVPSTDTQYF. The CDR3 DNA follows: TGTGCCAGCAGTCTCCCAGCGGGGGTACCTAGCACAGATACGCAGTATTTT.